A selection of T cell receptor beta chains follows, all from one sample in a study of CD8 T cells in Susac syndrome. From the immunoSEQ multiplex PCR reads, TCRdb called clonotypes with MiXCR, one entry per CDR3 protein. The sample has some 180,000 distinct CDR3 sequences; roughly 90% are singletons. The sample comprised CD4+ T cells from PBMCs. These receptors all stem from a human donor with Susac syndrome. Both conserved end residues are trimmed from each CDR3. The order of the fields is CDR3 protein, V gene, J gene.

cdr3_aa: ASRPAGGADEQY; v_call: TRBV11-1; j_call: TRBJ2-7
cdr3_aa: SVPSRGWSNTEAF; v_call: TRBV20-1; j_call: TRBJ1-1
cdr3_aa: ASSIYRGVEAF; v_call: TRBV12-3/TRBV12-4; j_call: TRBJ1-1
cdr3_aa: ASSGLDANTGELF; v_call: TRBV5-1; j_call: TRBJ2-2
cdr3_aa: SALSGQGFSGANVLT; v_call: TRBV20-1; j_call: TRBJ2-6
cdr3_aa: ATSRGKADYGYT; v_call: TRBV15; j_call: TRBJ1-2
cdr3_aa: ASSQDRTSNQPQH; v_call: TRBV4-2; j_call: TRBJ1-5
cdr3_aa: ASSLSSVEQY; v_call: TRBV28; j_call: TRBJ2-7
cdr3_aa: ASSLGGVDRRYTEAF; v_call: TRBV5-1; j_call: TRBJ1-1
cdr3_aa: ASSPVSIIQYDYEQY; v_call: TRBV4-1; j_call: TRBJ2-7
cdr3_aa: ASGKGGYT; v_call: TRBV6-1; j_call: TRBJ1-2
cdr3_aa: ASRRGQGVYGYT; v_call: TRBV11-2; j_call: TRBJ1-2
cdr3_aa: ASSSQVNTEAF; v_call: TRBV19; j_call: TRBJ1-1
cdr3_aa: ASSLKTRSGTNIQY; v_call: TRBV5-4; j_call: TRBJ2-4
cdr3_aa: SARDGPGGDSPLH; v_call: TRBV20-1; j_call: TRBJ1-6
cdr3_aa: ASSVGWETQY; v_call: TRBV6-1; j_call: TRBJ2-5
cdr3_aa: ASSFLLAGEGETQY; v_call: TRBV5-1; j_call: TRBJ2-5
cdr3_aa: ASSPSGGPTTGNTIY; v_call: TRBV12-3/TRBV12-4; j_call: TRBJ1-3
cdr3_aa: ASSYGGRANYGYT; v_call: TRBV6-5; j_call: TRBJ1-2